Listed here is a single T cell receptor (beta chain). The entry originates in a study of blood T cells in healthy people across ages. The second PCR ran about 6 to 12 cycles with a sample-barcoded 5' primer and J-beta primers. MiXCR, run by TCRdb on the 5' RACE reads, gives a single entry per CDR3 protein. This repertoire shows about 720,000 distinct CDR3 sequences, roughly 20% found once; its top ten account for around a fifth. The length of the CDR3 is 17 residues. The ends lost 6 bases at V and 0 bases at J; junction bases unmatched: 13. Germline lookup yields CDR1 SEHNR and CDR2 FQNEAQ (reference sequence).

Input material: blood. This chain uses TRBV7-9 with TRBJ1-1; 7 nucleotides agree with TRBD1. This receptor was taken from a man aged 65 to 79 in good health. In DNA form, the CDR3 reads TGTGCCAGCAGTAAGACAGGGTTGGGATCAGTGAACACTGAAGCTTTCTTT. Protein product: CASSKTGLGSVNTEAFF. Full variable domain (rest looked up from reference TRBV7-9 and TRBJ1-1): DTGVSQNPRHKITKRGQNVTFRCDPISEHNRLYWYRQTLGQGPEFLTYFQNEAQLEKSRLLSDRFSAERPKGSFSTLEIQRTEQGDSAMYLCASSKTGLGSVNTEAFFGQGTRLTVV.